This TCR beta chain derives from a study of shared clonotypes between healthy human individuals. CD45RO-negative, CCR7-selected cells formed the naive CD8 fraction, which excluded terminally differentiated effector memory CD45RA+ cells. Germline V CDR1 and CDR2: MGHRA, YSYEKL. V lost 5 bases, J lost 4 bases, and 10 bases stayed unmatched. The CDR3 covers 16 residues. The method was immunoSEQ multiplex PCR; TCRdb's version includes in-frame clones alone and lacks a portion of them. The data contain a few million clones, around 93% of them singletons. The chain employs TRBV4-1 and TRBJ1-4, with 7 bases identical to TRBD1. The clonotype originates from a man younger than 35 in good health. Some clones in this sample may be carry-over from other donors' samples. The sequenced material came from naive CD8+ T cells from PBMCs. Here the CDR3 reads CASSLTPGQFNEKLFF. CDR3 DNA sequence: TGCGCCAGCAGCTTAACACCGGGACAGTTTAATGAAAAACTGTTTTTT.